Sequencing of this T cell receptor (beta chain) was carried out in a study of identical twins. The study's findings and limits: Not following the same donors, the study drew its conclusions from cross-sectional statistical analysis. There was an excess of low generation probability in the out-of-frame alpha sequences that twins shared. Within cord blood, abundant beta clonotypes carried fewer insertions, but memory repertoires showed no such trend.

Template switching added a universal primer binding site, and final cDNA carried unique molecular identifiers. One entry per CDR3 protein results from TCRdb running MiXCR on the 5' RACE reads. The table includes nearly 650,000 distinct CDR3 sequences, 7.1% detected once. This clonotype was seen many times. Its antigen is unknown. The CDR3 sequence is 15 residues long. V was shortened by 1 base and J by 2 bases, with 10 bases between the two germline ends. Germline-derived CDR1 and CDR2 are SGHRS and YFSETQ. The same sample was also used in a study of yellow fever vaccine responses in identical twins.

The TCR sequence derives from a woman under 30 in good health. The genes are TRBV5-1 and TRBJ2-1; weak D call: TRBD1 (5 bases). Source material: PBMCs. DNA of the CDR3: TGCGCCAGCAGCTTGACCGACAGCGCCTACAATGAGCAGTTCTTC. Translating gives CASSLTDSAYNEQFF.